Listed below are T cell receptor beta chains from one sample, sequenced in a study of blood T cells in healthy people across ages. TCRdb reanalysed the 5' RACE reads using MiXCR and keeps one entry per CDR3 protein. Found here are approximately 730,000 distinct CDR3 sequences, approximately 53% of them singletons; the top ten hold roughly two fifths. The sequenced sample was blood. The receptors were sampled from an elderly man in good health. The CDR3 runs from the conserved cysteine through the conserved F or W. A D gene is named only where the DNA matches it firmly. Only some rows state a clone size, as once, few, many or a class for expanded clones.

V gene	clone size	J gene	D gene	CDR3 protein	CDR3 DNA
TRBV7-3	.	TRBJ2-5	.	CASSLSLGAETQYF	TGTGCCAGCAGCTTATCGCTGGGGGCTGAGACCCAGTACTTC
TRBV5-1	few	TRBJ2-7	TRBD1	CASSRGDSSYEQYF	TGCGCCAGCAGCAGAGGGGACAGCTCCTACGAGCAGTACTTC
TRBV6-6	.	TRBJ2-4	.	CASSPDPYLKEKNIQYF	TGTGCCAGCAGCCCCGACCCTTACCTAAAGGAGAAAAACATTCAGTACTTC
TRBV10-3	.	TRBJ2-7	TRBD1	CAISESNQGVEQYF	TGTGCCATCAGTGAGTCGAATCAGGGGGTCGAGCAGTACTTC
TRBV25-1	.	TRBJ2-7	.	CASSDLGTEQYF	TGTGCCAGCAGTGACCTGGGAACTGAGCAGTACTTC
TRBV28	.	TRBJ2-2	TRBD2	CASRLAGGVPGELFF	TGTGCCAGCAGATTAGCGGGAGGCGTTCCCGGGGAGCTGTTTTTT
TRBV7-9	.	TRBJ2-1	TRBD1	CASSSYVGQGLNEQFF	TGTGCCAGCAGCTCTTACGTGGGACAGGGGCTTAATGAGCAGTTCTTC
TRBV3-1	few	TRBJ1-6	.	CASSQASVSPLHF	TGTGCCAGCAGCCAAGCAAGCGTTTCACCCCTCCACTTT
TRBV5-8	.	TRBJ1-4	.	CASSLQGPDEKLFF	TGTGCCAGCAGCTTACAGGGCCCTGATGAAAAACTGTTTTTT
TRBV12-3/TRBV12-4	few	TRBJ1-6	TRBD1	CASSLTGTGGSPLHF	TGTGCCAGCAGCTTAACCGGGACAGGGGGTTCACCCCTCCACTTT
TRBV6-5	.	TRBJ1-2	.	CASRRQRGAYGYTF	TGTGCCAGCAGAAGACAGCGGGGCGCTTATGGCTACACCTTC
TRBV10-3	.	TRBJ1-6	TRBD1	CAIRETGGDNSPLHF	TGTGCCATCAGGGAAACAGGGGGCGATAATTCACCCCTCCACTTT
TRBV12-3/TRBV12-4	many	TRBJ2-1	TRBD2	CASSLAGGADEQFF	TGTGCCAGCAGTTTGGCGGGAGGGGCCGATGAGCAGTTCTTC
TRBV7-9	.	TRBJ2-5	TRBD2	CASSPEGLAGGTQYF	TGTGCCAGCAGCCCAGAAGGACTAGCTGGGGGGACCCAGTACTTC
TRBV29-1	few	TRBJ2-7	TRBD1	CSVESGTASYEQYF	TGCAGCGTTGAATCCGGGACAGCAAGCTACGAGCAGTACTTC
TRBV20-1	.	TRBJ2-7	TRBD2	CSAGQKAGGPYEQYF	TGCAGTGCTGGACAAAAAGCGGGAGGGCCGTACGAGCAGTACTTC
TRBV14	.	TRBJ2-3	TRBD2	CASSSRLAGRASDTQYF	TGTGCCAGCAGCTCACGACTAGCGGGCCGTGCATCCGATACGCAGTATTTT
TRBV28	few	TRBJ1-2	.	CASSLSLGYGYTF	TGTGCCAGCAGTTTATCCCTCGGCTATGGCTACACCTTC
TRBV3-1	few	TRBJ2-5	TRBD2	CASSQTSGSYNEQYF	TGTGCCAGCAGCCAGACTAGCGGCTCCTACAATGAGCAGTACTTC
TRBV6-6	.	TRBJ2-5	.	CASSYSAGIGETQYF	TGTGCCAGCAGTTACTCGGCAGGGATAGGGGAGACCCAGTACTTC
TRBV29-1	few	TRBJ1-2	.	CSVVSVDNYGYTF	TGCAGCGTTGTCAGCGTTGATAACTATGGCTACACCTTC
TRBV20-1	few	TRBJ2-5	.	CSAVGREETQYF	TGCAGTGCGGTCGGTCGCGAAGAGACCCAGTACTTC
TRBV10-3	.	TRBJ2-3	TRBD2	CAISEGLADPLETRYF	TGTGCCATCAGTGAAGGTCTAGCGGACCCCCTGGAGACGCGGTATTTT
TRBV2	few	TRBJ1-2	.	CASSVGVNYGYTF	TGTGCCAGCAGTGTAGGGGTAAACTATGGCTACACCTTC
TRBV20-1	.	TRBJ1-6	.	CSAYRAPSPLHF	TGCAGTGCTTACAGGGCCCCTTCACCCCTCCACTTT
TRBV20-1	.	TRBJ2-7	TRBD2	CSANWEGPYEQYF	TGCAGTGCTAACTGGGAGGGCCCCTACGAGCAGTACTTC
TRBV6-1	.	TRBJ2-5	.	CASSEAGFEQYF	TGTGCCAGCAGTGAAGCGGGCTTTGAGCAGTACTTC
TRBV12-3/TRBV12-4	few	TRBJ2-1	.	CASSLSATSVNEQFF	TGTGCCAGCAGTCTCTCGGCCACCTCCGTCAATGAGCAGTTCTTC